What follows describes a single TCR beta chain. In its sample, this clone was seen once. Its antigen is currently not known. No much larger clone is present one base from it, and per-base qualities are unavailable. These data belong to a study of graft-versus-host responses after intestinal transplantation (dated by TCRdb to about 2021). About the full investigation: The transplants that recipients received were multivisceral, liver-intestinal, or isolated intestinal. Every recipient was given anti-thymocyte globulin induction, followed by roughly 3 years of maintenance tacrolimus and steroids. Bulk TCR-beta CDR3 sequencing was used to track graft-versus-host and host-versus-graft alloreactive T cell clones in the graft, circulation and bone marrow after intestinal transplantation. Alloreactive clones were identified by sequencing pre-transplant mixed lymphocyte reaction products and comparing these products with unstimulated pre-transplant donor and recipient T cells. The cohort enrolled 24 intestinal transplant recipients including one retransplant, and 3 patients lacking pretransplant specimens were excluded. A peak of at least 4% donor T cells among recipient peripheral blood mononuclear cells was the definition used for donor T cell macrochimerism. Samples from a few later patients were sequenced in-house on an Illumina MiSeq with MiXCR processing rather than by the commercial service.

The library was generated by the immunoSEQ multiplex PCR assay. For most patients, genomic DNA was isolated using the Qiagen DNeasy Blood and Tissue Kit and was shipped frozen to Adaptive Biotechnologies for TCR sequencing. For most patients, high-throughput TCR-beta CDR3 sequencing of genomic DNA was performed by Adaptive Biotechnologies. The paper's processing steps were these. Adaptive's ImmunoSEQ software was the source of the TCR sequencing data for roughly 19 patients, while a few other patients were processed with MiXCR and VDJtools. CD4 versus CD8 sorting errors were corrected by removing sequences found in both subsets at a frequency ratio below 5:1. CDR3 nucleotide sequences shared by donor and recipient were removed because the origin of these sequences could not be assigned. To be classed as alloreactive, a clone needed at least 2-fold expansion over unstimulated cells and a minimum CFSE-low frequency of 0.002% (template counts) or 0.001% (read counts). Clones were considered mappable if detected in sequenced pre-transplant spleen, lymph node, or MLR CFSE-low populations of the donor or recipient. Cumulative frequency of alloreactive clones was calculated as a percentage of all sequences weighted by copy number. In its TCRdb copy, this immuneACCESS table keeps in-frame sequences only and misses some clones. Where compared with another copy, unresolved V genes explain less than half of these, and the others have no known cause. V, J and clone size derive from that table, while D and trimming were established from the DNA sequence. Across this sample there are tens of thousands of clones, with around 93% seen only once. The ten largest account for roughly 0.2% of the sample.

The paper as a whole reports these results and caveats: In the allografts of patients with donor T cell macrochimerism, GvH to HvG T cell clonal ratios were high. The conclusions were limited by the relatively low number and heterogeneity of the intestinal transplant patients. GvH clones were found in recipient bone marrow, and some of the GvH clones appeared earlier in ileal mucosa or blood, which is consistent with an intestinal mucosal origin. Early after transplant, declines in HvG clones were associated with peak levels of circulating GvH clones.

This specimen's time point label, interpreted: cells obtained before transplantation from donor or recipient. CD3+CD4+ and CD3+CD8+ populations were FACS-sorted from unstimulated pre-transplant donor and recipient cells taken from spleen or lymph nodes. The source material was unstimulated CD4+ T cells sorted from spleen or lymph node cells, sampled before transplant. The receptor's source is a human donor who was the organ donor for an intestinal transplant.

The DNA is TGTGCCAGCAGCACCGGGACAGGGAATGAGCAGTACTTC. It translates to CASSTGTGNEQYF. The chain couples TRBV7-3 to TRBJ2-7, and TRBD1 aligns with 9 junction nucleotides. The CDR3, from cysteine to phenylalanine, totals 13 residues. Only CDR3 DNA is held: 39 bases, read in frame from base 1. Trimming leaves V shorter by 5 bases and J shorter by 7 bases, with the junction holding 6 bases beyond the gene matches. CDR1 and CDR2, looked up from the germline V gene, are SGHTA and FQGTGA.